This T cell receptor beta chain was retrieved from a study of identical twins. TCRdb reprocessed the 5' RACE reads via MiXCR and lists one record per CDR3 protein. Of 700,000 or so distinct CDR3 sequences detected, 8.6% appear once; the ten largest clones hold 0.75% to 1%. This clonotype was recorded many times. V was pared by 6 bases and J by 4 bases, with 10 bases between. The CDR3 loop spans 12 amino acids. The sample was also reused in another study, on yellow fever vaccine responses in identical twins.

V usage is TRBV12-3 or TRBV12-4 and J usage is TRBJ2-7; a possible D gene is TRBD1 (8 bases). The receptor was derived from a woman aged 18-30 years in good health. Sequencing was performed on PBMCs. The CDR3 here is CASRQGGYEQYF. The CDR3, as DNA: TGTGCCAGCAGACAGGGGGGGTACGAGCAGTACTTC.